A few counts support the clone carrying this T cell receptor (beta chain). The entry originates in a study of blood T cell repertoires in COVID-19. Study overall: Both acute and convalescent COVID-19 samples were obtained from the United States, Italy and Spain. The cDNA or gDNA used as material had been derived from T cells, B-cell-depleted T cells, or PBMCs.

Source study methods: Estimation of nucleated cell counts was performed using reference gene primer amplification. Profiling relied on immunoSEQ multiplex PCR, and the TCRdb table lists in-frame clones only, not all of them. V, J and clone size are those of that table, while D and trimming were read from the DNA. In the table there are about 200,000 clones, 88% of which are singletons. Trimming shortened V by 6 bases and J by 5 bases, and 20 bases separated the two germline ends. CDR3 length: 15 residues. From germline, CDR1 is KGHSH and CDR2 LQKENI. This receptor was identified in a man aged 18 to 29 with active or convalescent COVID-19. Sequencing input: peripheral blood. V and J are TRBV18 and TRBJ2-7, with D maybe TRBD2 (6 bases). The CDR3 DNA is TGTGCCAGCTCGGGGGGATTGGGTAGTACCGACGAGCAGTACTTC. Translated, it gives CASSGGLGSTDEQYF.